The T cell receptor beta chain described here comes from a study of cytomegalovirus exposure and HLA in healthy donors. Points from the study as a whole: A later look showed TCR association rates differing by HLA locus, highest for DRB1 and lowest for HLA-C. It was reported in a later analysis that an Asian-associated ancestry cluster showed fewer N-insertions than the approximately 670-donor mean. The authors enumerated over 150 TCR beta chains as linked to cytomegalovirus. Several V segments, TRBV6-2 and TRBV6-3 among them, could not be told apart and were dropped.

This clone has only one observation. The antigen is unknown. V shed 0 bases and J shed 3 bases, with 11 bases lying between them. Per the germline V gene, CDR1 is MNHNS and CDR2 is SASEGT. CDR3 size: 15 residues. PCR was performed using 60 Vbeta and 13 Jbeta primers. Clones were read by immunoSEQ multiplex PCR, and TCRdb kept only the in-frame ones, dropping some. The profile covers about 140,000 clones, with under 80% appearing a single time and approximately 10% taken by the ten largest. The chain combines TRBV6-1 with TRBJ1-1; tentatively, D is TRBD1 (5 bases). Sequencing was done on a sample of PBMCs. This TCR came from a woman aged 50 to 60 in good health and CMV-seropositive. In DNA form, the CDR3 reads TGTGCCAGCAGTGAAGCGGGCCGGGGGTACACTGAAGCTTTCTTT. This sequence encodes CASSEAGRGYTEAFF.